The 30 T cell receptor beta chains below were found in one sample sequenced in a study of T cell responses to AZD1222 COVID-19 vaccine. Some clones are missing from TCRdb's copy, which holds only in-frame ones; the method was immunoSEQ multiplex PCR. The sample has approximately 150,000 clones, about nine tenths seen once; the top ten hold about 6%. Specimen: peripheral blood, collected 28 days after the second AZD1222 dose. The origin of the receptors is an adult who received the AZD1222 COVID-19 vaccine.

CDR3 protein: CASRSGRVSYEQYF. For the CDR3, the DNA is TGTGCCAGCAGGAGCGGGAGGGTCTCCTACGAGCAGTACTTC. The rearrangement uses TRBV6-5 and TRBJ2-7; 10 nucleotides align to TRBD2. Germline V gene data show CDR1 as MNHEY and CDR2 as SVGAGI. The CDR3 spans 14 residues. The ends lost 6 bases at V and 0 bases at J; junction bases unmatched: 2.

V is TRBV7-2 and J is TRBJ2-5, with TRBD1 matching over 8 bases. The CDR3 is 13 amino acids. V was pared by 7 bases and J by 5 bases, with 6 bases of the junction left unmatched. Germline CDR1 SGHTA, CDR2 FQGNSA. CDR3 sequence: CASTGQGRETQYF. As DNA, the CDR3 is TGTGCCAGCACCGGACAGGGTCGGGAGACCCAGTACTTC. The variable domain in full, with the rest retrieved from reference TRBV7-2 and TRBJ2-5, is GAGVSQSPSNKVTEKGKDVELRCDPISGHTALYWYRQSLGQGLEFLIYFQGNSAPDKSGLPSDRFSAERTGGSVSTLTIQRTQQEDSAVYLCASTGQGRETQYFGPGTRLLVL.

This chain links TRBV4-2 with TRBJ2-7; D not certain. The germline V gene encodes CDR1 LGHNA and CDR2 YNFKEQ. This CDR3 is 14 amino acids long. V lost 4 bases and J lost 3, with 13 bases in between. The CDR3, as DNA: TGTGCCAGCAGCCGAGAAGTGGCAGGCTACGAGCAGTACTTC. Residues: CASSREVAGYEQYF.

This chain connects TRBV18 to TRBJ2-4; 8 nucleotides align to TRBD1. The CDR3 spans 19 residues. V was clipped by 0 bases and J by 0 bases; unmatched bases: 10. Germline-derived CDR1 and CDR2 are KGHSH and LQKENI. The CDR3 coding sequence is TGTGCCAGCTCACCACCGGTCCAGGGGGCGCGAAGAGCCAAAAACATTCAGTACTTC. Translation: CASSPPVQGARRAKNIQYF.

The chain combines TRBV7-3 with TRBJ2-1; D call uncertain. This CDR3 region has 15 residues. Germline CDR1 and CDR2: SGHTA and FQGTGA. Trimming cost V 4 bases and J 8 bases, with 18 bases left between them. The CDR3 DNA is TGTGCCAGCAGCTATGACGTAGTCCGCTGGGATGAGCAGTTCTTC. Translating gives CASSYDVVRWDEQFF.

This clone has more than one count but fewer than ten. This sequence joins TRBV24-1 and TRBJ2-1, with D unclear. The V gene's germline CDR1 is KGHDR and CDR2 SFDVKD. The CDR3 runs 15 residues. Trimming pared 1 base from V and 6 bases from J, leaving 12 bases between. The CDR3 DNA reads as TGTGCCACCAGTGATTTACCCGACAAGGGCAATGAGCAGTTCTTC. Translated: CATSDLPDKGNEQFF.

The chain has TRBV6-2 or TRBV6-3 and TRBJ1-2, with 7 bases that match TRBD1. Germline V gives CDR1 MNHEY, CDR2 SVGEGT. J gave up 3 bases and V 6 bases, and 10 bases lay outside the gene matches. This CDR3 contains 15 residues. The CDR3 spells CASSAPGQTYYGYTF. CDR3 DNA: TGTGCCAGCAGCGCCCCGGGACAGACATACTATGGCTACACCTTC.

The chain employs TRBV28 and TRBJ1-3; D ambiguous. Germline V gene sequence: CDR1 MDHEN, CDR2 SYDVKM. The CDR3 runs 17 residues. Trimming cost V 8 bases and J 2 bases, with 22 bases left between them. The DNA of the CDR3 is TGTGCCAGCGAGAGTTGGCAGGATGGGCCTACTGGAAACACCATATATTTT. This encodes CASESWQDGPTGNTIYF.

The V gene is TRBV19, the J gene TRBJ2-2; 8 bases fit TRBD1. The germline V gene encodes CDR1 LNHDA and CDR2 SQIVND (reference sequence). The CDR3 totals 16 residues. The J segment lost 1 base and the V segment lost 5 bases, leaving 6 bases of the junction unmatched. Here the CDR3 reads CASSPRQGMNTGELFF. The CDR3 DNA is TGTGCCAGTAGTCCCCGACAGGGGATGAACACCGGGGAGCTGTTTTTT.

The rearrangement joins TRBV3-1 (or the pseudogene TRBV3-2) to TRBJ1-4; D remains ambiguous. The V and J ends lost 0 bases and 9 bases respectively, with 26 bases between them. The germline CDR1 and CDR2 sequences are LGHDT and YNNKEL (reference sequence). The CDR3 has 19 residues. The CDR3 DNA sequence: TGTGCCAGCAGCCAAGATCGATCCCCCTCGTCAACTATTTACCAAAAACTGTTTTTT. It codes for CASSQDRSPSSTIYQKLFF.

This rearrangement joins TRBV4-3 to TRBJ2-2, with a tentative D call TRBD2 (6 bases). The CDR3 contains 14 residues. V lost 0 bases, J lost 5 bases, and 7 bases lay in between. The V gene's germline CDR1 is LGHNA and CDR2 YSLEER. CDR3 amino acids: CASSQDRGTGELFF. The DNA for the CDR3 is TGCGCCAGCAGCCAAGATCGGGGGACCGGGGAGCTGTTTTTT.

CDR3 DNA: TGCGCCAGCAGCCAAGGACAGGGGGCGAACACCGGGGAGCTGTTTTTT. Its protein product is CASSQGQGANTGELFF. The chain joins TRBV4-1 to TRBJ2-2, with 9 nucleotides matching TRBD1. CDR1 is MGHRA, CDR2 YSYEKL, per germline. V shed 1 base and J 0 bases; nucleotides not matched to a gene: 0. This CDR3 is built from 16 residues.

The chain uses TRBV3-1 (or the pseudogene TRBV3-2) and TRBJ2-3; D uncertain. The ends were cut back, 4 bases at V and 0 bases at J, with 14 bases in the middle. This CDR3 contains 16 residues. CDR1 LGHDT and CDR2 YNNKEL come from the germline V gene (reference sequence). The CDR3 DNA sequence: TGTGCCAGCAGCCTCCAAACGCTGACTAGCACAGATACGCAGTATTTT. The encoded protein is CASSLQTLTSTDTQYF.

The genes are TRBV2 and TRBJ1-6; unclear D gene. Trimming took off 6 bases at V and 1 base at J, with 7 bases between the two ends. CDR1 is SNHLY, CDR2 FYNNEI, per germline. CDR3 size: 14 residues. The CDR3 DNA reads as TGTGCCAGCAGCGACACTTCCTATAATTCACCCCTCCACTTT. Translated, it gives CASSDTSYNSPLHF.

The rearrangement joins TRBV6-2 or TRBV6-3 to TRBJ1-5; maybe TRBD1 (5 bases). Trimming pared 3 bases from V and 1 base from J, leaving 10 bases between. The germline gives CDR1 MNHEY, CDR2 SVGEGT. The CDR3 length is 15 residues. The CDR3 region has the DNA TGTGCCAGCAGTTATTCCGAGGGGAGCAATCAGCCCCAGCATTTT. It specifies CASSYSEGSNQPQHF.

The rearrangement joins TRBV5-1 to TRBJ1-6; D is ambiguous. The CDR3 spans 14 residues. Germline V gene data show CDR1 as SGHRS and CDR2 as YFSETQ. V gave up 0 bases and J gave up 6 bases, with 7 bases separating them. The CDR3 DNA is TGCGCCAGCAGCTTGGAGACGGGTAATTCACCCCTCCACTTT. Translation: CASSLETGNSPLHF.

V gene TRBV7-8 combines with J gene TRBJ2-7, with TRBD1 as a possible D gene (5 bases). The V gene's germline CDR1 is SGHVS and CDR2 FQNEAQ. V gave up 3 bases and J gave up 2 bases, with 14 bases separating them. CDR3 length: 15 residues. CDR3: CASSLLSGHTYEQYF. DNA of the CDR3: TGTGCCAGCAGCTTGTTATCAGGGCACACCTACGAGCAGTACTTC.

The rearrangement joins TRBV6-1 to TRBJ2-1, with no clear D. Trimming stripped 2 bases from V and 8 bases from J, with 4 bases between. Germline V gives CDR1 MNHNS, CDR2 SASEGT. The CDR3 totals 11 residues. The CDR3 here is CASSEPDEQFF. As DNA, the CDR3 is TGTGCCAGCAGTGAACCGGATGAGCAGTTCTTC.

The chain uses TRBV21-1 and TRBJ1-3. TRBV21-1 is tagged as a pseudogene. The CDR3 has 17 residues. The CDR3 sequence: CASSPYWRASSGNTIYF. CDR3 nucleotide sequence: TGTGCCAGCAGCCCTTATTGGAGGGCGAGCTCTGGAAACACCATATATTTT.

V usage is TRBV6-5 and J usage is TRBJ2-1; the D gene is possibly TRBD2 (5 bases). The CDR3 is 15 residues long. The V gene's germline CDR1 is MNHEY and CDR2 SVGAGI. V was clipped by 7 bases and J by 8 bases, with 21 bases between them. CDR3 sequence: CASTRGLTNGHEQFF. CDR3 nucleotide sequence: TGTGCCAGCACTCGGGGTCTCACAAACGGGCATGAGCAGTTCTTC.

The V gene is TRBV28, the J gene TRBJ2-7; weak D call: TRBD1 (6 bases). The V gene's germline CDR1 is MDHEN and CDR2 SYDVKM. The CDR3 loop spans 15 amino acids. The V end lost 6 bases, the J end lost 2 bases, and 17 bases lay between the germline ends. The DNA of the CDR3 is TGTGCCAGCAGCCTGGGGGCAAGGGTCCCCTACGAGCAGTACTTC. As protein: CASSLGARVPYEQYF.

The chain employs TRBV9 and TRBJ2-2; perhaps TRBD2 as D (6 bases). Germline CDR1 SGDLS, CDR2 YYNGEE. The CDR3 extends over 15 amino acids. The ends were cut back, 0 bases at V and 7 bases at J, with 13 bases in the middle. CDR3 sequence: CASSVGASAVGELFF. In DNA form, the CDR3 reads TGTGCCAGCAGCGTAGGTGCTAGCGCGGTCGGGGAGCTGTTTTTT.

V usage is TRBV19 and J usage is TRBJ2-7; D not resolved. Germline V gene sequence: CDR1 LNHDA, CDR2 SQIVND (reference sequence). The V gene lost 5 bases and the J gene lost 2 bases, with 13 bases spanning the gap. The CDR3 has 14 amino acids. As DNA, the CDR3 is TGTGCCAGTAGTTCGGCGACGGGCACCTACGAGCAGTACTTC. This codes for CASSSATGTYEQYF.

This chain links TRBV19 with TRBJ1-2; no firm D call. The germline V and J ends were trimmed by 5 bases and 4 bases, with 11 bases remaining between them. Germline V gene lookup returns CDR1 LNHDA and CDR2 SQIVND (reference sequence). This CDR3 is built from 13 residues. The CDR3 is CASSLTAAYGYTF. The CDR3 DNA reads TGTGCCAGTAGTCTCACGGCGGCCTATGGCTACACCTTC.

This rearrangement joins TRBV7-2 to TRBJ2-3, with 10 nucleotides matching TRBD2. V lost 0 bases, J lost 5 bases, and 11 bases stayed unmatched. CDR1 and CDR2 (germline): SGHTA, FQGNSA. The CDR3 contains 18 residues. The DNA for the CDR3 is TGTGCCAGCAGCTTAGCGTCACCTAGCGGGAGATCCGGAGATACGCAGTATTTT. Its protein is CASSLASPSGRSGDTQYF.

This chain joins TRBV28 and TRBJ2-1; TRBD2 aligns across 7 bases. Looked up from germline, CDR1 is MDHEN and CDR2 is SYDVKM. Unmatched junction bases numbered 8, after V lost 6 bases and J lost 6 bases. This CDR3 has 14 amino acids. CDR3 protein: CASSLPAGSNEQFF. The CDR3 region has the DNA TGTGCCAGCAGCCTTCCAGCGGGGTCCAATGAGCAGTTCTTC.

The rearrangement links TRBV6-5 to TRBJ1-5, with D hard to call. The CDR3 is 13 residues long. Per the germline V gene, CDR1 is MNHEY and CDR2 is SVGAGI. V dropped 2 bases and J dropped 3 bases, with 5 bases sitting between them. The CDR3 DNA reads as TGTGCCAGCAGTTACGCAGACAATCAGCCCCAGCATTTT. Translation gives CASSYADNQPQHF.

The V and J genes are TRBV11-2 and TRBJ2-5; 10 nucleotides align to TRBD1. Trimming removed 5 bases from V and 1 base from J; junction bases left unmatched: 10. This CDR3 has 17 amino acids. Germline V gives CDR1 SGHAT, CDR2 FQNNGV. CDR3 coding DNA: TGTGCCAGCAGCGTGGTCGGGACAGGGGCCTTCCAAGAGACCCAGTACTTC. Encoded protein: CASSVVGTGAFQETQYF.

V gene TRBV21-1 combines with J gene TRBJ1-6; the listed D gene, TRBD1, was not tested against the DNA. TRBV21-1 is annotated as a pseudogene. This CDR3 comprises 14 residues. The CDR3 region has the DNA TGTGCCACCCGGGACAGGGAGGGGAATTCACCCCTCCACTTT. This gives the protein CATRDREGNSPLHF.

The chain joins TRBV24-1 to TRBJ2-5; 9 bases fit TRBD2. Germline V gene data show CDR1 as KGHDR and CDR2 as SFDVKD. The CDR3 is 14 residues long. V lost 8 bases, J lost 3 bases, and 6 bases stayed unmatched. The CDR3 coding sequence is TGTGCCACCATGAGCGGGGGGCCGGAAGAGACCCAGTACTTC. Translated: CATMSGGPEETQYF.